The 23 T cell receptor beta chains reported below all come from one sample, sequenced in a study of blood T cell repertoires in COVID-19. TCRdb's table, derived via immunoSEQ multiplex PCR, lists solely in-frame clones and lacks some. The sample records 45,000 or so clones, 70% to 85% being singletons. The sequenced sample was peripheral blood. These receptors came from a human donor in a cohort sampled during active COVID-19.

This clone was found a few times. The V gene is TRBV7-9, the J gene TRBJ1-5, with 7 bases identical to TRBD1. Germline CDR1 is SEHNR and CDR2 is FQNEAQ (reference sequence). This CDR3 comprises 12 residues. The J segment lost 7 bases and the V segment lost 4 bases, leaving 1 base of the junction unmatched. CDR3 sequence: CASSWDSQPQHF. The CDR3 DNA reads as TGTGCCAGCAGCTGGGACAGCCAGCCCCAGCATTTT.

This chain connects TRBV27 to TRBJ2-1; weak D call: TRBD2 (5 bases). Germline loops: CDR1 MNHEY, CDR2 SMNVEV (reference sequence). This CDR3 has 15 amino acids. Between the trimmed V and J ends, which lost 5 bases and 3 bases, there was a span of 14 bases. As DNA, the CDR3 is TGTGCCAGCAGTCCCCAGCGGAGCTACTACAATGAGCAGTTCTTC. Its translation is CASSPQRSYYNEQFF.

The CDR3 DNA reads as TGTGCCAGCAGTTTAAATTTACAGCCCCAGCATTTT. Its translation: CASSLNLQPQHF. V and J are TRBV28 and TRBJ1-5; no firm D call. Trimming removed 2 bases at V and 7 bases at J, with 6 bases between. The CDR3 loop spans 12 amino acids. CDR1 and CDR2 from the germline V gene are MDHEN and SYDVKM.

In this sample, this clone turned up once. The chain employs TRBV19 and TRBJ2-7; 11 bases align to TRBD1. V lost 9 bases to trimming and J lost 6 bases; unmatched junction nucleotides: 7. The CDR3 has 13 amino acids. Germline V gene data show CDR1 as LNHDA and CDR2 as SQIVND (reference sequence). The CDR3 here is CASATGTGGEQYF. CDR3 DNA: TGTGCCAGCGCAACTGGGACAGGGGGCGAGCAGTACTTC.

This clone occurred once. V and J are TRBV25-1 and TRBJ2-1; 7 bases are shared with TRBD2. Germline V gene sequence: CDR1 MGHDK, CDR2 SYGVNS. The CDR3 is 15 residues long. Unmatched junction bases numbered 4, after V lost 3 bases and J lost 2 bases. The CDR3 DNA is TGTGCCAGCAGTGAGACCGGGAGGACCTACAATGAGCAGTTCTTC. Amino acid sequence: CASSETGRTYNEQFF.

The chain uses TRBV19 and TRBJ2-3; D perhaps matches TRBD1 (5 bases). The V end was cut by 0 bases, the J end by 5 bases, with 12 bases between. Per germline, CDR1 LNHDA and CDR2 SQIVND (reference sequence). This CDR3 has 15 amino acids. CDR3 region: CASSIDPGSIDTQYF. CDR3 nucleotide sequence: TGTGCCAGTAGTATAGATCCAGGGTCTATAGATACGCAGTATTTT.

The CDR3 DNA sequence: TGTGCCAGCTCACCATCCGTGGGGGGAAATCAGCCCCAGCATTTT. The encoded protein is CASSPSVGGNQPQHF. The rearrangement joins TRBV18 to TRBJ1-5, with D perhaps TRBD1 (5 bases). V shed 2 bases and J shed 4 bases, with 12 bases lying between them. The CDR3 has 15 amino acids. Per the germline V gene, CDR1 is KGHSH and CDR2 is LQKENI.

The chain carries TRBV6-6 and TRBJ1-1; D might be TRBD1 (6 bases). The germline V gene encodes CDR1 MNHNY and CDR2 SVGAGI (reference sequence). This CDR3 contains 14 residues. V was cut by 2 bases and J by 1 base, with 8 bases left in between. The CDR3 nucleotides are TGTGCCAGCAGTTACCAGGGACAGAACACTGAAGCTTTCTTT. This gives the protein CASSYQGQNTEAFF.

CDR3 nucleotide sequence: TGCAGCGTTATTTCGGGGAGCTCCTACAATGAGCAGTTCTTC. Protein product: CSVISGSSYNEQFF. V is TRBV29-1 and J is TRBJ2-1; possible D gene TRBD2, 5 bases. The CDR3 contains 14 residues. Between the trimmed V and J ends, which lost 5 bases and 0 bases, there was a span of 11 bases. The germline gives CDR1 SQVTM, CDR2 ANQGSEA.

V and J are TRBV6-2 or TRBV6-3 and TRBJ2-2, with unresolved D. Trimming left V 5 bases short and J 7 bases short, with 14 bases between. Germline loops: CDR1 MNHEY, CDR2 SVGEGT. This CDR3 region has 14 residues. The CDR3 loop reads CASSRQFAVGELFF. CDR3 coding DNA: TGTGCCAGCAGTCGCCAGTTCGCGGTCGGGGAGCTGTTTTTT.

The V gene is TRBV5-1, the J gene TRBJ2-3; D is possibly TRBD2 (5 bases). Germline values: CDR1 SGHRS, CDR2 YFSETQ. The CDR3 contains 15 residues. Trimming shortened V by 6 bases and J by 3 bases, and 17 bases separated the two germline ends. The CDR3 nucleotides are TGCGCCAGCACGTGGGCGGGTTCGGCGACAGATACGCAGTATTTT. Its protein is CASTWAGSATDTQYF.

This clone was observed once. The V call is TRBV5-1, the J call TRBJ2-7; 7 positions match TRBD1. The V gene's germline CDR1 is SGHRS and CDR2 YFSETQ. With V trimmed by 2 bases and J by 3 bases, 14 bases remained unmatched. CDR3 size: 17 residues. The CDR3: CASSFSAGQVSRYEQYF. The CDR3 DNA follows: TGCGCCAGCAGCTTTTCCGCCGGACAGGTATCCCGCTACGAGCAGTACTTC.

The gene calls are TRBV25-1 and TRBJ2-5; D might be TRBD1 (8 bases). Germline V gene data show CDR1 as MGHDK and CDR2 as SYGVNS. Trimming took 8 bases from V and 3 from J, leaving 22 bases between them. The CDR3 sequence is 16 residues long. The CDR3 DNA reads TGTGCCAGCGCTGGGGGGGCAGGGGGCTATGAAGAGACCCAGTACTTC. It codes for CASAGGAGGYEETQYF.

CDR3 protein: CSVYPTLGGSRGETQYF. The CDR3 DNA is TGCAGCGTCTATCCCACCCTCGGCGGGAGTAGAGGAGAGACCCAGTACTTC. This chain uses TRBV29-1 with TRBJ2-5; 7 nucleotides align to TRBD2. The germline gives CDR1 SQVTM, CDR2 ANQGSEA. This CDR3 has 17 residues. Unmatched junction bases numbered 20, after V lost 6 bases and J lost 4 bases.

The chain is built from TRBV2 and TRBJ1-5; 7 bases match TRBD1. V dropped 3 bases and J dropped 4; count of bases not matched to a gene: 6. CDR1 SNHLY and CDR2 FYNNEI come from the germline V gene. The CDR3 has 15 residues. CDR3 in DNA: TGTGCCAGCAGTGAGACAGGGCAAAGGAATCAGCCCCAGCATTTT. Translating gives CASSETGQRNQPQHF.

This CDR3 is CATSDSLTGQRERPGHADTQYF. CDR3 DNA sequence: TGTGCCACCAGTGATTCTCTGACAGGCCAGCGGGAGAGGCCGGGACACGCAGATACGCAGTATTTT. V and J are TRBV24-1 and TRBJ2-3; 8 bases match TRBD2. CDR1 and CDR2 from the germline V gene are KGHDR and SFDVKD. The ends lost 2 bases at V and 4 bases at J; junction bases unmatched: 25. This CDR3 comprises 22 residues.

The chain joins TRBV3-1 (or the pseudogene TRBV3-2) to TRBJ2-7; TRBD2 agrees at 14 bases. Germline V lookup: CDR1 LGHDT, CDR2 YNNKEL (reference sequence). Trimming at V came to 6 bases and at J to 3 bases, leaving 10 bases not matched to a gene. There are 17 residues in the CDR3. CDR3 nucleotides: TGTGCCAGCAGACACCGGGGACTAGCGGGAGTAAGCTACGAGCAGTACTTC. This translates into CASRHRGLAGVSYEQYF.

This chain uses TRBV19 with TRBJ2-7, with 7 bases identical to TRBD1. This CDR3 spans 14 amino acids. CDR1 and CDR2 from the germline V gene are LNHDA and SQIVND (reference sequence). J lost 3 bases, V lost 5 bases, and 7 bases had no gene match. The CDR3 here is CASSPWGQIYEQYF. As DNA, the CDR3 is TGTGCCAGTAGTCCCTGGGGACAGATCTACGAGCAGTACTTC. Based on the CDR3 plus reference TRBV19 and TRBJ2-7, the full variable domain is DGGITQSPKYLFRKEGQNVTLSCEQNLNHDAMYWYRQDPGQGLRLIYYSQIVNDFQKGDIAEGYSVSREKKESFPLTVTSAQKNPTAFYLCASSPWGQIYEQYFGPGTRLTVT.

The chain couples TRBV12-3 or TRBV12-4 to TRBJ2-5; D possibly corresponds to TRBD1 (6 bases). Trimming pared 6 bases from V and 1 base from J, leaving 9 bases between. The CDR3 loop spans 13 amino acids. The DNA of the CDR3 is TGTGCCAGCAGACAGGGTGGCCAAGAGACCCAGTACTTC. Amino acid sequence: CASRQGGQETQYF.

This clone was observed a few times. The chain combines TRBV19 with TRBJ2-2; a possible D gene is TRBD2 (6 bases). The V end was cut by 8 bases, the J end by 2 bases, with 18 bases between. This CDR3 is built from 16 residues. CDR1 is LNHDA and CDR2 is SQIVND in the germline V gene (reference sequence). CDR3 in DNA: TGTGCCAGTGCGGGCAAAGCCGGGGGTAACACCGGGGAGCTGTTTTTT. Residues: CASAGKAGGNTGELFF.

The chain uses TRBV19 and TRBJ2-7; D is possibly TRBD2 (6 bases). Germline CDR1 and CDR2: LNHDA and SQIVND (reference sequence). The CDR3 length is 15 residues. Trimming took off 5 bases at V and 7 bases at J, with 21 bases between the two ends. In nucleotides, the CDR3 is TGTGCCAGTAGTCTCCATAAAGCCGGGAGCGAGGAGCAGTACTTC. It specifies CASSLHKAGSEEQYF.

V gene TRBV6-6 combines with J gene TRBJ1-1, with TRBD1 identical over 10 bases. The CDR3 spans 15 residues. With 6 bases clipped from V and 8 bases from J, the junction kept 12 bases outside the gene matches. Germline CDR1 and CDR2: MNHNY and SVGAGI (reference sequence). CDR3 protein: CASSFSGTGAREAFF. As DNA, the CDR3 is TGTGCCAGCAGCTTCAGCGGGACAGGGGCTAGGGAAGCTTTCTTT.

This chain connects TRBV5-1 to TRBJ1-4, with D possibly being TRBD1 (5 bases). Germline-derived CDR1 and CDR2 are SGHRS and YFSETQ. The CDR3 is 14 residues long. V dropped 4 bases and J dropped 2 bases, with 9 bases sitting between them. CDR3 loop: CASSETVTNEKLFF. The CDR3 nucleotides read TGCGCCAGCAGCGAGACAGTTACTAATGAAAAACTGTTTTTT.